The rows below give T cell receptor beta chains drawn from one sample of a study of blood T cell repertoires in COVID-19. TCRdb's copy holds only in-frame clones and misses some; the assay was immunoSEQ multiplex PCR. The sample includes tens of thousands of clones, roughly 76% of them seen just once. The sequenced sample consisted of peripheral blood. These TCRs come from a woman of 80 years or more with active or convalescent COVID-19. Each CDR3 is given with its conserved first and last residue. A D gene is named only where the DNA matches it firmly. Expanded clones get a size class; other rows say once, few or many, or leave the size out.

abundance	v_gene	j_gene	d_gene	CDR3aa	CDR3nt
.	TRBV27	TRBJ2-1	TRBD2	CASSSQGLAGESEQFF	TGTGCCAGCAGTTCCCAGGGACTAGCGGGGGAATCCGAGCAGTTCTTC
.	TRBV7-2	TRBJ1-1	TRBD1	CASSLVQGQEAFF	TGTGCCAGCAGCTTAGTACAGGGACAGGAAGCTTTCTTT
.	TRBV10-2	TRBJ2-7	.	CASSRSGTQGRYEQYF	TGCGCCAGCAGTCGATCCGGGACACAAGGAAGGTACGAGCAGTACTTC
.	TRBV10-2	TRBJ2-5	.	CASRTGQWGETQYF	TGCGCCAGCAGAACTGGACAGTGGGGGGAGACCCAGTACTTC
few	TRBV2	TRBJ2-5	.	CASKIGTRETQYF	TGTGCCAGCAAAATCGGGACAAGGGAGACCCAGTACTTC
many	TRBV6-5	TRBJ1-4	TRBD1	CASSLTGATNEKLFF	TGTGCCAGCAGTTTAACAGGGGCAACTAATGAAAAACTGTTTTTT
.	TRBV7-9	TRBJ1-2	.	CASTRTLDGYTF	TGTGCCAGCACCCGGACATTAGATGGCTACACCTTC
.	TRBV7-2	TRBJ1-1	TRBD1	CASSLATGVNTEAFF	TGTGCCAGCAGCTTAGCTACAGGGGTGAACACTGAAGCTTTCTTT
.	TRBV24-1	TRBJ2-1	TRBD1	CATRDTGQGAMNEQFF	TGTGCCACCAGAGATACGGGACAGGGGGCAATGAATGAGCAGTTCTTC
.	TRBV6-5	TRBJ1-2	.	CASSNAGGYTF	TGTGCCAGCAGCAACGCGGGTGGCTACACCTTC
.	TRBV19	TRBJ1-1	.	CASSMGRPGNMNTEAFF	TGTGCCAGTAGTATGGGGCGGCCAGGGAATATGAACACTGAAGCTTTCTTT
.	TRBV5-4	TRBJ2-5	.	CASSFTGEETQYF	TGTGCCAGCAGCTTCACGGGGGAAGAGACCCAGTACTTC